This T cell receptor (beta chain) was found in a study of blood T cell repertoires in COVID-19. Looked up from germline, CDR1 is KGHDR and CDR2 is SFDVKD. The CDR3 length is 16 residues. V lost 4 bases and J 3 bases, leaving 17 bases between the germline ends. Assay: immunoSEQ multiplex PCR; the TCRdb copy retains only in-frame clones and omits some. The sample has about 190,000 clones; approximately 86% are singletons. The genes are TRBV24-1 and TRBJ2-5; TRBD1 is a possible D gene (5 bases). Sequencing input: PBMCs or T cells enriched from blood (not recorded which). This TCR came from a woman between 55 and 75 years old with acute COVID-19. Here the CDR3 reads CATSDRTLPGEETQYF. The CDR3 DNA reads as TGTGCCACCAGTGACCGGACACTACCTGGGGAAGAGACCCAGTACTTC.